One and the same sample provided the 29 T cell receptor beta chains below, sequenced in a study of cytomegalovirus exposure and HLA in healthy donors. The PCR contained 60 Vbeta and 13 Jbeta primers. Clones were sequenced by immunoSEQ multiplex PCR, and TCRdb holds only the in-frame ones, with some missing. The sample lists under 150,000 clones, about 72% occurring once. Sequenced: PBMCs. Receptors originate from a man aged 40-50 years in good health and CMV-seronegative.

The CDR3 loop is CASSVRFMRYRGLYEQYF. The CDR3 DNA reads TGTGCCAGCAGCGTCAGGTTTATGAGGTACCGCGGGCTTTACGAGCAGTACTTC. The chain is built from TRBV9 and TRBJ2-7; tentatively, D is TRBD2 (5 bases). The CDR3 contains 18 residues. V was trimmed by 2 bases and J by 4 bases, leaving 25 bases between them. CDR1 and CDR2 from the germline V gene are SGDLS and YYNGEE.

This chain links TRBV15 with TRBJ2-7, with D unresolved. The CDR3 has 15 amino acids. Germline values: CDR1 LNHNV, CDR2 YYDKDF (reference sequence). With 0 bases removed from V and 3 bases from J, the gap between germline ends came to 12 bases. The CDR3 loop is CATSRDIGVNYEQYF. The CDR3 DNA is TGTGCCACCAGCAGAGATATTGGAGTCAACTACGAGCAGTACTTC.

This chain links TRBV5-1 with TRBJ2-2; 9 nucleotides align to TRBD2. V gave up 2 bases and J gave up 1 base; unmatched junction bases: 3. The germline V gene has CDR1 SGHRS and CDR2 YFSETQ. This CDR3 has 16 amino acids. The CDR3 protein is CASSFPTSGNTGELFF. In DNA, the CDR3 is TGCGCCAGCAGCTTCCCGACTAGCGGGAACACCGGGGAGCTGTTTTTT.

This clone was picked up a small number of times. The chain uses TRBV5-1 and TRBJ2-1; perhaps TRBD2 as D (6 bases). Germline loops: CDR1 SGHRS, CDR2 YFSETQ. Deletions cut 5 bases from V and 4 bases from J, with 13 bases between. The CDR3 runs 14 residues. The CDR3 DNA follows: TGCGCCAGCAGGGGGGGACTGGCGTACAATGAGCAGTTCTTC. This encodes CASRGGLAYNEQFF.

The chain carries TRBV11-2 and TRBJ2-1; possibly TRBD2 for D (6 bases). Germline values: CDR1 SGHAT, CDR2 FQNNGV. V was trimmed by 1 base and J by 5 bases, leaving 15 bases between them. CDR3 size: 16 residues. CDR3 coding DNA: TGTGCCAGCAGCTTAGGTTGGAGCGGGTATAACAATGAGCAGTTCTTC. It specifies CASSLGWSGYNNEQFF. The full variable domain, in which reference TRBV11-2 and TRBJ2-1 provide the parts outside the CDR3, is EAGVAQSPRYKIIEKRQSVAFWCNPISGHATLYWYQQILGQGPKLLIQFQNNGVVDDSQLPKDRFSAERLKGVDSTLKIQPAKLEDSAVYLCASSLGWSGYNNEQFFGPGTRLTVL.

The chain is built from TRBV7-9 and TRBJ2-1; 9 bases fit TRBD2. CDR3 length equals 16 residues. Germline CDR1 reads SEHNR; CDR2 reads FQNEAQ (reference sequence). The V and J ends lost 1 base and 6 bases, in that order; junction bases with no gene match: 7. The CDR3 spells CASSLGAVSGGNEQFF. CDR3 sequence (DNA): TGTGCCAGCAGCTTAGGGGCGGTTAGCGGGGGCAATGAGCAGTTCTTC.

The V call is TRBV19, the J call TRBJ2-5, with 7 bases matching TRBD1. The CDR3 consists of 15 residues. Germline CDR1 LNHDA, CDR2 SQIVND (reference sequence). V lost 4 bases, J lost 7 bases, and 12 bases stayed unmatched. The CDR3 loop is CASSTRRDSQTTQYF. The CDR3, as DNA: TGTGCCAGTAGTACCCGAAGGGACAGTCAAACGACCCAGTACTTC.

The genes are TRBV29-1 and TRBJ2-3; D remains ambiguous. Trimming pared 8 bases from V and 7 bases from J, leaving 13 bases between. The CDR3 loop spans 11 amino acids. Germline loops: CDR1 SQVTM, CDR2 ANQGSEA. CDR3 in DNA: TGCAGCTCCCACCTAGAGAATACGCAGTATTTT. Translated: CSSHLENTQYF.

CDR3 residues: CASGPLQGNYGYTF. CDR3 nucleotides: TGTGCTAGTGGTCCACTGCAGGGGAACTATGGCTACACCTTC. This chain connects TRBV12-5 to TRBJ1-2; D may be TRBD1 (6 bases). The V and J ends lost 5 bases and 2 bases respectively, with 12 bases between them. CDR3 length equals 14 residues. The V gene's germline CDR1 is LGHNT and CDR2 FRNRAP.

This clone was observed a handful of times. The V call is TRBV7-6, the J call TRBJ2-6; TRBD1 matches at 7 bases. This CDR3 is built from 19 residues. Unmatched junction bases numbered 13, after V lost 5 bases and J lost 0 bases. CDR1 and CDR2 (germline): SGHVS, FNYEAQ. The DNA for the CDR3 is TGTGCCAGCAGCCTCCGACAGGGCCCCGTCCTCTCTGGGGCCAACGTCCTGACTTTC. Amino acid sequence: CASSLRQGPVLSGANVLTF.

CDR3 bases: TGTGCCAGTAGTACGTTGACCGGGGAGCTGTTTTTT. This encodes CASSTLTGELFF. This sequence joins TRBV19 and TRBJ2-2; no firm D call. Germline V gene data show CDR1 as LNHDA and CDR2 as SQIVND (reference sequence). V shed 4 bases and J shed 5 bases, with 5 bases lying between them. The CDR3 has 12 residues.

The chain recombines TRBV5-6 with TRBJ2-3; D is possibly TRBD2 (6 bases). The CDR3 sequence is 17 residues long. The V end lost 0 bases, the J end lost 2 bases, and 16 bases lay between the germline ends. Germline V gene sequence: CDR1 SGHDT, CDR2 YYEEEE. In DNA form, the CDR3 reads TGTGCCAGCAGCTTGGGCGGGTTCGGGGGATTCACAGATACGCAGTATTTT. Translating gives CASSLGGFGGFTDTQYF.

The CDR3 DNA sequence: TGCGCCAGCAGCTTTGCGCTAGCGGGCTACAATGAGCAGTTCTTC. Its translation: CASSFALAGYNEQFF. The chain has TRBV5-1 and TRBJ2-1; 8 nucleotides line up with TRBD2. From germline, CDR1 is SGHRS and CDR2 YFSETQ. The CDR3 contains 15 residues. V lost 2 bases to trimming and J lost 3 bases; unmatched junction nucleotides: 4. Complete variable domain (other parts from reference TRBV5-1 and TRBJ2-1): KAGVTQTPRYLIKTRGQQVTLSCSPISGHRSVSWYQQTPGQGLQFLFEYFSETQRNKGNFPGRFSGRQFSNSRSEMNVSTLELGDSALYLCASSFALAGYNEQFFGPGTRLTVL.

This chain's CDR3 is CASSEQGAPYEQYF. CDR3 nucleotide sequence: TGTGCCAGCAGTGAACAAGGGGCACCCTACGAGCAGTACTTC. V and J are TRBV6-1 and TRBJ2-7; D is possibly TRBD1 (5 bases). V lost 2 bases, J lost 2 bases, and 10 bases lay in between. The germline V gene has CDR1 MNHNS and CDR2 SASEGT. This CDR3 region has 14 residues.

The genes are TRBV12-1 and TRBJ2-7; the table's D call, TRBD1, has no DNA check behind it. TRBV12-1 is designated a pseudogene. The CDR3 contains 15 residues. For the CDR3, the DNA is TGTGCCAGCAGCTTTGCCCGGACAGCGACCTACGAGCAGTACTTC. It specifies CASSFARTATYEQYF.

The chain has TRBV11-2 and TRBJ2-1, with 8 positions matching TRBD1. The CDR3 loop spans 16 amino acids. V lost 4 bases, J lost 6 bases, and 11 bases stayed unmatched. Germline-derived CDR1 and CDR2 are SGHAT and FQNNGV. The CDR3 nucleotides are TGTGCCAGCAGCTCATCCAGGGGGCAGGCCGGCAATGAGCAGTTCTTC. Translating it yields CASSSSRGQAGNEQFF.

The rearrangement joins TRBV7-9 to TRBJ2-1; 12 nucleotides align to TRBD1. Germline V gives CDR1 SEHNR, CDR2 FQNEAQ (reference sequence). CDR3 length: 18 amino acids. V trimming: 5 bases; J trimming: 10 bases; junction bases outside the gene matches: 18. The CDR3 is CASSQRKVGDRGLDEQFF. For the CDR3, the DNA is TGTGCCAGCAGCCAACGCAAGGTGGGGGACAGGGGGCTTGACGAGCAGTTCTTC. Looking up the rest from reference TRBV7-9 and TRBJ2-1 gives the full variable domain: DTGVSQNPRHKITKRGQNVTFRCDPISEHNRLYWYRQTLGQGPEFLTYFQNEAQLEKSRLLSDRFSAERPKGSFSTLEIQRTEQGDSAMYLCASSQRKVGDRGLDEQFFGPGTRLTVL.

This rearrangement joins TRBV2 to TRBJ2-7; 9 bases are a match to TRBD1. The germline V gene encodes CDR1 SNHLY and CDR2 FYNNEI. Trimming at V came to 6 bases and at J to 6 bases, leaving 9 bases not matched to a gene. This CDR3 has 14 amino acids. In DNA, the CDR3 is TGTGCCAGCAGATCCGGGACAGGGATTGGCGAGCAGTACTTC. This translates into CASRSGTGIGEQYF.

This clone was counted a few times. V gene TRBV6-1 combines with J gene TRBJ1-2; D is ambiguous. The germline gives CDR1 MNHNS, CDR2 SASEGT. V was clipped by 4 bases and J by 8 bases, with 20 bases between them. The CDR3 sequence is 15 residues long. In nucleotides, the CDR3 is TGTGCCAGCAGTGGGCTTCTCCATACCGGGAGAGGCTACACCTTC. It codes for CASSGLLHTGRGYTF.

J is TRBJ1-2 and V is TRBV10-3; 7 nucleotides match TRBD1. The V and J ends lost 11 bases and 7 bases, in that order; junction bases with no gene match: 13. Germline values: CDR1 ENHRY, CDR2 SYGVKD. This CDR3 is 13 amino acids long. The CDR3 bases are TGTGCCTCCGAACAGGGGTATGTGGGTGGCTACACCTTC. Translation gives CASEQGYVGGYTF.

This clone was observed once. V usage is TRBV7-2 and J usage is TRBJ1-3; 7 positions agree with TRBD1. This CDR3 is built from 15 residues. Germline values: CDR1 SGHTA, CDR2 FQGNSA. Unmatched junction bases numbered 8, after V lost 5 bases and J lost 4 bases. The CDR3 DNA is TGTGCCAGCAGCCAACCCGACAGGGAGGGAAACACCATATATTTT. It specifies CASSQPDREGNTIYF.

J is TRBJ2-7 and V is TRBV9, with TRBD2 identical over 10 bases. Trimming at V came to 4 bases and at J to 5 bases, leaving 12 bases not matched to a gene. CDR1 and CDR2 from the germline V gene are SGDLS and YYNGEE. This CDR3 has 16 residues. CDR3 nucleotide sequence: TGTGCCAGCAGCACCCTAATGGGACTAGCGAGCGACGAGCAGTACTTC. This sequence encodes CASSTLMGLASDEQYF.

The V gene is TRBV7-9, the J gene TRBJ2-3, with TRBD1 identical over 9 bases. Unmatched junction bases numbered 4, after V lost 5 bases and J lost 4 bases. The germline gives CDR1 SEHNR, CDR2 FQNEAQ (reference sequence). CDR3 size: 14 residues. The CDR3: CASSTTGGADTQYF. CDR3 sequence (DNA): TGTGCCAGCAGCACCACAGGGGGCGCAGATACGCAGTATTTT.

The chain links TRBV27 to TRBJ2-7; tentatively, D is TRBD1 (5 bases). V lost 2 bases and J lost 0, with 14 bases in between. The CDR3 has 16 residues. Looked up from germline, CDR1 is MNHEY and CDR2 is SMNVEV (reference sequence). DNA for the CDR3: TGTGCCAGCAGTTTACGTTTAGGGGAATACTCCTACGAGCAGTACTTC. It is translated as CASSLRLGEYSYEQYF.

The V call is TRBV4-1, the J call TRBJ2-1; tentative D call: TRBD2 (6 bases). Trimming left V 4 bases short and J 2 bases short, with 12 bases between. CDR1 is MGHRA, CDR2 YSYEKL, per germline. This CDR3 region has 15 residues. This chain's CDR3 is CASSRGEYPYNEQFF. The CDR3 DNA follows: TGCGCCAGCAGCCGCGGGGAGTACCCCTACAATGAGCAGTTCTTC.

The table lists this clone with a few counts. One junction end disagrees with the germline gene, perhaps due to a read error. The chain is built from TRBV19 and TRBJ1-5, with 7 bases fitting TRBD1. This CDR3 spans 17 amino acids. Germline values: CDR1 LNHDA, CDR2 SQIVND (reference sequence). For the CDR3, the DNA is TGTGCCAGTAGTATCCCCATCGACAGGGCTCCCAATCAGCCCCAGAATTTT. Protein sequence: CASSIPIDRAPNQPQNF.

The J gene is TRBJ1-1, the V gene TRBV20-1; a possible D gene is TRBD1 (5 bases). Germline assignment: CDR1 DFQATT and CDR2 SNEGSKA (reference sequence). With 3 bases removed from V and 7 bases from J, the gap between germline ends came to 9 bases. CDR3 length equals 11 residues. The CDR3 sequence is CSASWTLEAFF. The CDR3 DNA follows: TGCAGTGCTAGTTGGACACTTGAAGCTTTCTTT.

Regarding this clone: Different DNA sequences within this sample yield the same CDR3. The V and J genes are TRBV13 and TRBJ1-4; D is uncertain. Deletions cut 4 bases from V and 7 bases from J, with 10 bases between. Germline CDR1 and CDR2: PRHDT and FYEKMQ (reference sequence). The CDR3 extends over 13 amino acids. The CDR3 loop reads CASSSGRGEKLFF. Here the CDR3 DNA reads TGTGCCAGCAGCTCTGGACGGGGTGAAAAACTGTTTTTT.

This clone was seen a single time. This chain uses TRBV19 with TRBJ1-4, with 7 bases matching TRBD1. The CDR3 runs to 15 residues. Germline lookup yields CDR1 LNHDA and CDR2 SQIVND (reference sequence). V shed 5 bases, J shed 1 base, and the junction held 4 bases outside the gene matches. CDR3 nucleotide sequence: TGTGCCAGTAGTCCGAACAGGGGAACTAATGAAAAACTGTTTTTT. Its protein is CASSPNRGTNEKLFF.